One T cell receptor (beta chain) is described in this entry. Clones were read by immunoSEQ multiplex PCR, and TCRdb kept only the in-frame ones, dropping some. The repertoire holds roughly 250,000 clones, with around nine tenths as singletons. This sample is drawn from a study of blood T cell repertoires in COVID-19. Study overall: The United States, Italy and Spain supplied acute and convalescent COVID-19 samples.

The CDR3 extends over 15 amino acids. V lost 0 bases to trimming and J lost 1 base, with 9 bases between them. Germline assignment: CDR1 MNHEY and CDR2 SMNVEV (reference sequence). The chain employs TRBV27 and TRBJ1-1; tentative D call: TRBD1 (5 bases). This clonotype originated in a woman aged 40 to 49 who had recovered from COVID-19. Sequenced sample: peripheral blood. The CDR3 here is CASSLSGAWNTEAFF. CDR3 DNA: TGTGCCAGCAGTTTATCTGGGGCATGGAACACTGAAGCTTTCTTT.